The rows below give T cell receptor beta chains drawn from one sample of a study of identical twins. TCRdb analysed the 5' RACE reads with MiXCR anew, one entry per CDR3 protein. The sample includes 350,000 or so distinct CDR3 sequences, 9% to 10% of them seen just once. The sample consisted of naive T cells sorted from blood. All receptors derive from a woman in her fifties or sixties in good health. Both conserved end residues are part of each CDR3. The D gene is left open where the match is weak. Clone size is stated in some rows and not others, as once, few, many or a class when expanded.

j_gene	d_gene	v_gene	abundance	CDR3nt	CDR3aa
TRBJ2-2	-	TRBV6-5	few	TGTGCCAGCAGTTACTCAGTGGAGACCGGGGAGCTGTTTTTT	CASSYSVETGELFF
TRBJ2-3	TRBD2	TRBV4-1	few	TGCGCCAGCAGCCAAGAAGAAAGAGGGAGGGGCGGCACAGATACGCAGTATTTT	CASSQEERGRGGTDTQYF
TRBJ2-2	TRBD2	TRBV25-1	many	TGTGCCAGCTCGCTAGCGGGCCGGGACACCGGGGAGCTGTTTTTT	CASSLAGRDTGELFF
TRBJ2-1	-	TRBV7-8	-	TGTGCCAGCAGTCAAGCCGTTGCCAATGAGCAGTTCTTC	CASSQAVANEQFF
TRBJ2-1	-	TRBV13	few	TGTGCCAGCAGCGGGCGAACACAGGGAATGGGAAATGAGCAGTTCTTC	CASSGRTQGMGNEQFF
TRBJ1-2	-	TRBV12-5	many	TGTGCTAGTGGTGGGGATTACAGGGACGGCTACACCTTC	CASGGDYRDGYTF
TRBJ2-5	-	TRBV5-1	many	TGCGCCAGCGGCCCAGGGGTAATACAAGAGACCCAGTACTTC	CASGPGVIQETQYF
TRBJ1-6	-	TRBV10-3	many	TGTGCCACCGCGGGGGTCGGTGTAAGGTCACCCCTCCACTTT	CATAGVGVRSPLHF
TRBJ2-2	-	TRBV12-3/TRBV12-4	few	TGTGCCAGCCTATGGGGGACGACGAACACCGGGGAGCTGTTTTTT	CASLWGTTNTGELFF
TRBJ1-1	TRBD1	TRBV29-1	few	TGCAGCGTTGATGGGACAGGGGAGGGTTCGGGCACTGAAGCTTTCTTT	CSVDGTGEGSGTEAFF
TRBJ2-4	-	TRBV5-1	-	TGCGCCAGCAGCCCGTCCCCGGACAGCAACATTCAGTACTTC	CASSPSPDSNIQYF
TRBJ2-7	-	TRBV7-8	-	TGTGCCAGCAGCGCGAGACTTTCCGTACCGTACGAGCAGTACTTC	CASSARLSVPYEQYF
TRBJ2-1	-	TRBV29-1	many	TGCAGCGTTCTCCCCCTCTATGAGCAGTTCTTC	CSVLPLYEQFF
TRBJ2-2	TRBD1	TRBV12-5	-	TGTGCTAGTGGTTTGGTGACAGGGGCAATCGGGGAGCTGTTTTTT	CASGLVTGAIGELFF
TRBJ2-7	-	TRBV29-1	few	TGCAGCGTTGTGACTAGTTTGGAGCAGTACTTC	CSVVTSLEQYF
TRBJ2-7	-	TRBV30	few	TGTGCCTGGAGCCTTGGGACGTACGAGCAGTACTTC	CAWSLGTYEQYF
TRBJ2-1	-	TRBV6-6	-	TGTGCCAGCAGCTCGAAGCAAAATGAGCAGTTCTTC	CASSSKQNEQFF
TRBJ1-1	-	TRBV27	-	TGTGCCAGCAGTTTATACCCGGGGAACACTGAAGCTTTCTTT	CASSLYPGNTEAFF
TRBJ2-2	-	TRBV4-1	few	TGCGCCAGCAGCCAAGGTCCGGCCGCGGGGGAGCTGTTTTTT	CASSQGPAAGELFF
TRBJ2-5	-	TRBV4-1	-	TGCGCCAGCAGCCAAGGGTCCAGCGAGGGGGGGACCCAGTACTTC	CASSQGSSEGGTQYF
TRBJ2-2	-	TRBV2	many	TGTGCCAGCAGTGAACTGGCGTCAGTGGGGGAGCTGTTTTTT	CASSELASVGELFF
TRBJ1-1	-	TRBV5-1	-	TGCGCCAGCAGCTTGAGCTTTGGCAGGTTGAACACTGAAGCTTTCTTT	CASSLSFGRLNTEAFF
TRBJ1-5	-	TRBV28	-	TGTGCCGGCCTTGACAGAAACTCTAATCAGCCCCAGCATTTT	CAGLDRNSNQPQHF
TRBJ2-5	-	TRBV7-8	-	TGTGCCAGCACCTCGAAGGTGCCGGGGTACCAAGAGACCCAGTACTTC	CASTSKVPGYQETQYF
TRBJ2-4	TRBD2	TRBV5-1	many	TGCGCCAGCAGCAAAACTAGCGGGAGCCCCATTCAGTACTTC	CASSKTSGSPIQYF
TRBJ2-2	TRBD2	TRBV5-5	many	TGTGCCAGCAGCTTGTTAGCGGGAGAGAACACCGGGGAGCTGTTTTTT	CASSLLAGENTGELFF
TRBJ2-1	-	TRBV12-3/TRBV12-4	many	TGTGCCAGTGCGAACCTCACCCCCGACAATGAGCAGTTCTTC	CASANLTPDNEQFF
TRBJ1-5	-	TRBV24-1	many	TGTGCCACCAGTGACAGGGCCCCCCAGCCCCAGCATTTT	CATSDRAPQPQHF
TRBJ2-5	-	TRBV11-2	few	TGTGCCAGCAGCGACCGGGTGGGGGTCCAAGAGACCCAGTACTTC	CASSDRVGVQETQYF
TRBJ2-1	TRBD2	TRBV9	-	TGTGCCAGCAGCGTCGCCGGGACTACCAATGAGCAGTTCTTC	CASSVAGTTNEQFF
TRBJ1-1	-	TRBV5-1	many	TGCGCCAGCAGCCCGACAGCCTCAAATGAAGCTTTCTTT	CASSPTASNEAFF
TRBJ2-7	TRBD1	TRBV7-9	many	TGTGCCAGCAGCCTACGGACAGGTGGCTACGAGCAGTACTTC	CASSLRTGGYEQYF